Listed below are T cell receptor beta chains from one sample, sequenced in a study of blood T cell repertoires in COVID-19. Profiled with immunoSEQ multiplex PCR; TCRdb holds only in-frame clones, not every one. This sample has fewer than 150,000 clones, with almost 90% found just once. Sequencing was performed on peripheral blood. These receptors were taken from a woman aged 45-65 years with active or convalescent COVID-19. CDR3s include the opening cysteine and the closing phenylalanine or tryptophan. A D gene is named only where the DNA matches it firmly. Size values are once, few and many counts, or a class for expanded clones, and some rows have none.

j_call | cdr3_length | d_call | v_call | clone_size | cdr3_nt | cdr3_aa
TRBJ2-7 | 14 | - | TRBV6-6 | many | TGTGCCAGCAGATATACAGGTGGGGGCGGAGAGCAGTACTTC | CASRYTGGGGEQYF
TRBJ2-1 | 15 | TRBD2 | TRBV4-2 | - | TGTGCCAGCAGCCAGCAACCTAGCGGTAGGAAGGAGCAGTTCTTC | CASSQQPSGRKEQFF
TRBJ1-3 | 13 | TRBD1 | TRBV7-2 | few | TGTGCCAGTACAGGGGAACTTGGAAACACCATATATTTT | CASTGELGNTIYF
TRBJ2-1 | 15 | TRBD2 | TRBV29-1 | - | TGCAGCGTTGAAGAAGGGGCGGGAGCGGGTGGAGGGCAGTTCTTC | CSVEEGAGAGGGQFF
TRBJ1-2 | 12 | - | TRBV7-8 | - | TGTGCCAGCAGCTTCAGTTCTGGCGGCTACACCTTC | CASSFSSGGYTF
TRBJ2-2 | 15 | - | TRBV5-4 | - | TGTGCCAGCAGCTTAATGACAGGGAACACCGGGGAGCTGTTTTTT | CASSLMTGNTGELFF
TRBJ2-2 | 15 | TRBD1 | TRBV28 | - | TGTGCCAGCAGTGGGACAGGGGAAAGGACCGGGGAGCTGTTTTTT | CASSGTGERTGELFF
TRBJ2-6 | 17 | - | TRBV13 | - | TGTGCCAGCAGCCCCCAAAACCCGGGTTCTGGGGCCAACGTCCTGACTTTC | CASSPQNPGSGANVLTF
TRBJ1-2 | 14 | - | TRBV28 | - | TGTGCCAGCAGTTTTCCAAGGTCGGGGGAAGGCTACACCTTC | CASSFPRSGEGYTF
TRBJ2-1 | 15 | TRBD2 | TRBV13 | - | TGTGCCAGCAGCCAAGGGACTAGCGGGGTCAATGAGCAGTTCTTC | CASSQGTSGVNEQFF
TRBJ1-4 | 15 | - | TRBV3-1/TRBV3-2 | - | TGTGCCAGCAGCCAAGGGGCAGGCCTAAATGAAAAACTGTTTTTT | CASSQGAGLNEKLFF
TRBJ1-6 | 13 | - | TRBV6-1 | - | TGTGCCAGCAGTGACAGGGGCGGATCACCCCTCCACTTT | CASSDRGGSPLHF
TRBJ1-4 | 16 | TRBD1 | TRBV6-5 | - | TGTGCCAGCAGTTACTCCCCGGACAGGGAAAATGAAAAACTGTTTTTT | CASSYSPDRENEKLFF
TRBJ1-2 | 13 | TRBD1 | TRBV10-3 | once | TGTGCCATCAGCGGGACAGGTGACAATGGCTACACCTTC | CAISGTGDNGYTF
TRBJ2-1 | 15 | TRBD1 | TRBV5-4 | few | TGTGCCAGCAGCGCGGGACAGGGCCCTATGAATGAGCAGTTCTTC | CASSAGQGPMNEQFF
TRBJ2-3 | 12 | - | TRBV7-2 | - | TGTGCCAGCAGCCCCTCGACAGATACGCAGTATTTT | CASSPSTDTQYF
TRBJ1-4 | 16 | TRBD1 | TRBV2 | - | TGTGCCAGCACGGCCCTTACAGGGGCCACTAATGAAAAACTGTTTTTT | CASTALTGATNEKLFF
TRBJ1-3 | 15 | TRBD1 | TRBV28 | once | TGTGCCAGCTTACGGACAGGGGGCTTTGGAAACACCATATATTTT | CASLRTGGFGNTIYF
TRBJ1-3 | 13 | - | TRBV5-1 | few | TGCGCCAGCAGAGCGTACTCTGGAAACACCATATATTTT | CASRAYSGNTIYF
TRBJ2-7 | 15 | TRBD2 | TRBV7-3 | - | TGTGCCAGCAGCCCCGGGGGGGGAGGGAACTACGAGCAGTACTTC | CASSPGGGGNYEQYF
TRBJ2-3 | 15 | TRBD2 | TRBV7-3 | - | TGTGCCAGCAGCCCCAATACGGCGGGAGCGGATACGCAGTATTTT | CASSPNTAGADTQYF
TRBJ2-7 | 13 | - | TRBV30 | - | TGTGCCTGGAGTGTAGCGGAGTCCTACGAGCAGTACTTC | CAWSVAESYEQYF
TRBJ2-3 | 18 | - | TRBV9 | - | TGTGCCAGCAGCGTAGCCCGGGAGAGGAGGTATTCCACAGATACGCAGTATTTT | CASSVARERRYSTDTQYF
TRBJ2-1 | 16 | TRBD2 | TRBV3-1/TRBV3-2 | - | TGTGCCAGCAGCCAACAGGGACTAGCGGGGGACAATGAGCAGTTCTTC | CASSQQGLAGDNEQFF
TRBJ2-3 | 14 | TRBD2 | TRBV29-1 | - | TGCAGCGTCGGGACTAGCGGGTTGGGAGATACGCAGTATTTT | CSVGTSGLGDTQYF
TRBJ1-5 | 15 | - | TRBV7-8 | - | TGTGCCAGCAGCTTATCAGGGAATAGCAATCAGCCCCAGCATTTT | CASSLSGNSNQPQHF
TRBJ2-1 | 13 | - | TRBV6-5 | - | TGTGCCAGCAGTCCCACAGCCTACAATGAGCAGTTCTTC | CASSPTAYNEQFF
TRBJ1-1 | 12 | - | TRBV29-1 | - | TGCAGCGTTGACCAGGGGACCACTGAAGCTTTCTTT | CSVDQGTTEAFF
TRBJ1-6 | 11 | - | TRBV30 | - | TGTGCCTGGAGTCTTAATTCACCCCTCCACTTT | CAWSLNSPLHF
TRBJ1-1 | 15 | - | TRBV27 | - | TGTGCCAGCAGACCTTATCAGGGTATGAACACTGAAGCTTTCTTT | CASRPYQGMNTEAFF
TRBJ1-3 | 15 | - | TRBV2 | - | TGTGCCAGCAGTGCCGGACAGCCCTCTGGAAACACCATATATTTT | CASSAGQPSGNTIYF
TRBJ2-2 | 15 | TRBD1 | TRBV5-1 | - | TGCGCCAGCAGCGGGACAGGGCTGGGGACCGGGGAGCTGTTTTTT | CASSGTGLGTGELFF
TRBJ1-6 | 14 | TRBD1 | TRBV5-5 | few | TGTGCCAGCAGCTGGGACAGGGAAACTTCACCCCTCCACTTT | CASSWDRETSPLHF
TRBJ2-7 | 21 | TRBD1 | TRBV10-1 | - | TGCGCCAGCAGTGAAGAACGGTACCGGGACAGGGGGCTTAGACCTGCCTACGAGCAGTACTTC | CASSEERYRDRGLRPAYEQYF
TRBJ2-7 | 14 | TRBD1 | TRBV7-2 | few | TGTGCCAGCAGCTCCGGGACAGGGTCCTACGAGCAGTACTTC | CASSSGTGSYEQYF
TRBJ2-1 | 16 | TRBD2 | TRBV7-8 | - | TGTGCCAGCAGCCCAAAAGGACTAGCGAGCCACAATGAGCAGTTCTTC | CASSPKGLASHNEQFF
TRBJ1-2 | 13 | TRBD1 | TRBV25-1 | few | TGTGCCAGCAGCCGGGACAGGGTATATGGCTACACCTTC | CASSRDRVYGYTF
TRBJ1-1 | 16 | TRBD1 | TRBV28 | - | TGTGCCAGCAGTTTACGTCCGTACAGGGGGGAAACTGAAGCTTTCTTT | CASSLRPYRGETEAFF
TRBJ2-1 | 13 | TRBD2 | TRBV12-3/TRBV12-4 | few | TGTGCCGATGGACTAGCGGGTAGCAATGAGCAGTTCTTC | CADGLAGSNEQFF
TRBJ1-2 | 16 | TRBD1 | TRBV6-1 | few | TGTGCCAGCAGTGGGACAGGGGGCTGGCCCAACTATGGCTACACCTTC | CASSGTGGWPNYGYTF